One sample yielded the 11 T cell receptor beta chains listed below, sequenced in a study of human T cells and chemical hapten exposure. TCRdb recomputed calls from the RACE reads with MiXCR, one row per CDR3 protein. The repertoire holds 80,000 or so distinct CDR3 sequences, with about 10% as singletons. Time point here: patch test 1, 2 weeks after DPC sensitization. Treatment defined: therapeutic diphenylcyclopropenone sensitization with weekly scalp DPC. The source was whole blood, collected in connection with sensitization to the hapten diphenylcyclopropenone (DPC). These receptor sequences come from a woman between 45 and 60 years old with alopecia areata. Some clones in this sample may be carry-over from other donors' samples.

CDR3 DNA: TGTGCCATCGCAAAGGACAACCTAGTAGATGAGCAGTTCTTC. Translated: CAIAKDNLVDEQFF. The chain couples TRBV10-3 to TRBJ2-1, with a tentative D call TRBD1 (5 bases). V was clipped by 8 bases and J by 8 bases, with 19 bases between them. Germline V gives CDR1 ENHRY, CDR2 SYGVKD. The CDR3 length is 14 residues.

This clonotype was seen a few times. The chain couples TRBV11-2 to TRBJ2-6; 10 bases fit TRBD1. There are 17 residues in the CDR3. CDR1 is SGHAT, CDR2 FQNNGV, per germline. With V trimmed by 1 base and J by 2 bases, 2 bases remained unmatched. CDR3: CASSLGDRGTGANVLTF. The CDR3 DNA sequence: TGTGCCAGCAGCTTAGGGGACAGGGGAACTGGGGCCAACGTCCTGACTTTC.

This clonotype was observed a few times. This chain connects TRBV4-1 to TRBJ2-7, with a tentative D call TRBD2 (6 bases). With 8 bases removed from V and 6 bases from J, the gap between germline ends came to 17 bases. Germline assignment: CDR1 MGHRA and CDR2 YSYEKL. This CDR3 is built from 13 residues. The CDR3 DNA reads as TGCGCCAGCTCGGGGGTGGGTACGCCCGAGCAGTACTTC. This codes for CASSGVGTPEQYF.

This clonotype came up a few times. The V call is TRBV6-5, the J call TRBJ2-7, with a possible D match to TRBD1 (5 bases). The length of the CDR3 is 16 residues. Trimming left V 5 bases short and J 2 bases short, with 19 bases between. Germline assignment: CDR1 MNHEY and CDR2 SVGAGI. CDR3 amino acids: CASSGSFVQATYEQYF. Here the CDR3 DNA reads TGTGCCAGCAGTGGCTCGTTCGTACAGGCCACCTACGAGCAGTACTTC.

This chain uses TRBV19 with TRBJ2-1; 11 nucleotides agree with TRBD2. The germline gives CDR1 LNHDA, CDR2 SQIVND (reference sequence). V shed 3 bases and J 0 bases; nucleotides not matched to a gene: 4. The CDR3 covers 17 residues. CDR3 amino acids: CASSISGTSGSYNEQFF. DNA of the CDR3: TGTGCCAGTAGTATTTCCGGGACTAGCGGCTCCTACAATGAGCAGTTCTTC.

The V call is TRBV7-9, the J call TRBJ2-7; TRBD2 is a possible D gene (6 bases). V gave up 6 bases and J gave up 1 base, with 13 bases separating them. CDR1 is SEHNR and CDR2 is FQNEAQ in the germline V gene (reference sequence). This CDR3 region has 14 residues. The CDR3 nucleotides are TGTGCCAGCAGTTTCACCGGGACTTCCTACGAGCAGTACTTC. This gives the protein CASSFTGTSYEQYF.

This clonotype was detected a few times. This rearrangement joins TRBV7-2 to TRBJ2-5; TRBD2 matches at 7 bases. This CDR3 has 15 amino acids. Germline V lookup: CDR1 SGHTA, CDR2 FQGNSA. The junction had 9 bases not matched to a gene; V was cut back by 4 bases and J by 4 bases. The CDR3 DNA reads as TGTGCCAGCAGCTACCCAGAGCGGGATCGAGAGACCCAGTACTTC. Translated: CASSYPERDRETQYF.

This clonotype came up many times. This sequence joins TRBV13 and TRBJ2-4, with D perhaps TRBD1 or TRBD2 (5 bases each). Germline assignment: CDR1 PRHDT and CDR2 FYEKMQ (reference sequence). Trimming left V 4 bases short and J 0 bases short, with 13 bases between. There are 16 residues in the CDR3. The CDR3 spells CASSSRGVLAKNIQYF. The CDR3 DNA reads TGTGCCAGCAGCTCCCGAGGGGTTCTAGCCAAAAACATTCAGTACTTC. The full variable domain, its missing parts supplied by reference TRBV13 and TRBJ2-4, is AAGVIQSPRHLIKEKRETATLKCYPIPRHDTVYWYQQGPGQDPQFLISFYEKMQSDKGSIPDRFSAQQFSDYHSELNMSSLELGDSALYFCASSSRGVLAKNIQYFGAGTRLSVL.

There are a few counts of this clonotype. The CDR3 reads CSAQGQLGVTEAFF. For the CDR3, the DNA is TGCAGTGCACAGGGACAGCTGGGCGTTACTGAAGCTTTCTTT. The J gene is TRBJ1-1, the V gene TRBV20-1, with 7 bases lining up with TRBD1. The V gene's germline CDR1 is DFQATT and CDR2 SNEGSKA (reference sequence). V gave up 6 bases and J gave up 5 bases; unmatched junction bases: 12. The CDR3 consists of 14 residues.

The sample holds a few counts of this clonotype. The rearrangement joins TRBV20-1 to TRBJ1-5; D is unresolved. CDR3 size: 13 residues. Germline-derived CDR1 and CDR2 are DFQATT and SNEGSKA (reference sequence). The V end was cut by 1 base, the J end by 5 bases, with 9 bases between. In DNA form, the CDR3 reads TGCAGTGCTAGAGGCAGAATCGATCAGCCCCAGCATTTT. Encoded protein: CSARGRIDQPQHF.

The J gene is TRBJ2-7, the V gene TRBV4-3; D is perhaps TRBD2 (7 bases). Between the trimmed V and J ends, which lost 3 bases and 6 bases, there was a span of 21 bases. This CDR3 is 16 amino acids long. From germline, CDR1 is LGHNA and CDR2 YSLEER. The CDR3: CASSQGGKRDLSEQYF. The CDR3 DNA is TGCGCCAGCAGCCAGGGGGGCAAGCGGGACCTCTCCGAGCAGTACTTC.